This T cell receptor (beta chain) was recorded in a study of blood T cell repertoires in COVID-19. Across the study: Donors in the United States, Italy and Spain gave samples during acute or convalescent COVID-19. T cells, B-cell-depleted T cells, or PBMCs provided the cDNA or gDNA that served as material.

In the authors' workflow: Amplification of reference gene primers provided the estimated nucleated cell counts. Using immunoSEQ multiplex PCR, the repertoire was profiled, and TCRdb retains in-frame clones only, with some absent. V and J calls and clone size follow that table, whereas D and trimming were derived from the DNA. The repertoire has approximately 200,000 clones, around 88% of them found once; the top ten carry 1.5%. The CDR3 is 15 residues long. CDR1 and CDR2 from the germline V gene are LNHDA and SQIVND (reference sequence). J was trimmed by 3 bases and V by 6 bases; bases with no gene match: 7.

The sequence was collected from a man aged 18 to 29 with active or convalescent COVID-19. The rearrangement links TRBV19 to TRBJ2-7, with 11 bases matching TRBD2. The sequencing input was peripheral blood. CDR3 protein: CASSPGTSGRYEQYF. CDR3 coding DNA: TGTGCCAGTAGCCCTGGGACTAGCGGTCGCTACGAGCAGTACTTC.